The present T cell receptor (beta chain) was sequenced within a study of T cell repertoires and HLA-DP antigens. Study at large: Versus self, one alloantigen differed at one groove amino acid, the other at around ten. Study results and limitations: The CD4+ repertoire was not split into naive and memory. Average cumulative frequency of previously undetected clones was roughly 34% against one allele and 50% to 55% against the other.

Concerning this clone: Its target is not known.

There are 17 residues in the CDR3. The ends lost 2 bases at V and 7 bases at J; junction bases unmatched: 6. Germline-derived CDR1 and CDR2 are LGHNA and YSLEER. Method: immunoSEQ multiplex PCR; TCRdb's copy keeps in-frame clones and lacks some. The sample consists of fewer than 75,000 clones, over 75% of them appearing once. The TCR sequence derives from a man aged 55 to 70 in good health and CMV-seronegative. What was sequenced was CD4+ T cells from PBMCs. The chain combines TRBV4-3 with TRBJ2-1; 15 bases agree with TRBD2. Here the CDR3 DNA reads TGCGCCAGCAGCCAACCCGGACTAGCGGGAGGGATTAATGAGCAGTTCTTC. Its translation: CASSQPGLAGGINEQFF.